A selection of T cell receptor beta chains follows, all from one sample in a study of blood T cells in healthy people across ages. TCRdb re-called the 5' RACE reads through MiXCR, storing one row per CDR3 protein. Found here are under 2,000,000 distinct CDR3 sequences, around half of them singletons; the top ten hold about 2.1%. Material for sequencing was blood. The source of these receptors is a woman aged 40-49 years in good health. The CDR3 runs from the conserved cysteine through the conserved F or W. D genes are given only for firm matches. Size is stated for part of the rows, as once, few or many counts, or as a class when the clone is expanded.

TRBV4-1	.	TRBD1	TRBJ2-7	CASSQDKDRGQTYEQYF	TGCGCCAGCAGCCAAGATAAGGACAGGGGTCAGACCTACGAGCAGTACTTC
TRBV7-8	.	.	TRBJ2-3	CASSLTLTDTSTDTQYF	TGTGCCAGCAGCCTAACCCTGACAGACACTAGCACAGATACGCAGTATTTT
TRBV4-2	.	TRBD2	TRBJ2-2	CASSQVIVLAGGTGELFF	TGTGCCAGCAGCCAAGTTATCGTACTAGCGGGGGGTACCGGGGAGCTGTTTTTT
TRBV7-9	.	TRBD2	TRBJ2-1	CASSSQLAGGPGNEQFF	TGTGCCAGCAGCTCCCAACTAGCGGGGGGGCCAGGGAATGAGCAGTTCTTC
TRBV14	.	.	TRBJ1-2	CASSQVDSYYGYTF	TGTGCCAGCAGCCAAGTGGACAGCTACTATGGCTACACCTTC
TRBV29-1	.	TRBD1	TRBJ1-4	CSVVAATGAAEKLFF	TGCAGCGTTGTGGCTGCGACAGGGGCGGCGGAAAAACTGTTTTTT
TRBV7-9	.	.	TRBJ2-7	CASREDSYEQYF	TGTGCCAGCAGAGAGGACAGCTACGAGCAGTACTTC
TRBV9	.	.	TRBJ2-1	CASSVPQVRKEQDGSYNEQFF	TGTGCCAGCAGCGTACCCCAGGTGAGGAAGGAGCAAGATGGGAGCTACAATGAGCAGTTCTTC
TRBV20-1	few	TRBD1	TRBJ1-2	CSARGPRTGLDYGYTF	TGCAGTGCTAGGGGCCCCCGGACAGGGCTGGACTATGGCTACACCTTC
TRBV4-2	.	TRBD1	TRBJ2-7	CASSQLDRGSYEQYF	TGTGCCAGCAGCCAACTGGACAGGGGTTCCTACGAGCAGTACTTC
TRBV9	few	.	TRBJ2-7	CASSVAEGSYEQYF	TGTGCCAGCAGCGTAGCTGAAGGGTCCTACGAGCAGTACTTC
TRBV7-2	.	.	TRBJ2-7	CASSPAGARSYNEQYF	TGTGCCAGCAGCCCGGCGGGGGCTCGCTCCTACAATGAGCAGTACTTC
TRBV3-1	.	TRBD2	TRBJ2-4	CASSQFGRRGGAKNIQYF	TGTGCCAGCAGCCAATTTGGTCGGAGGGGAGGGGCCAAAAACATTCAGTACTTC
TRBV4-3	.	TRBD1	TRBJ2-7	CASSPHLSGGGEQYF	TGCGCCAGCAGCCCCCACTTGTCAGGGGGCGGTGAGCAGTACTTC
TRBV4-1	few	.	TRBJ2-6	CASSQRDSGANVLTF	TGCGCCAGCAGCCAACGGGACTCTGGGGCCAACGTCCTGACTTTC
TRBV20-1	few	.	TRBJ1-2	CSARDNGLQGRGYGYTF	TGCAGTGCTAGAGATAACGGGCTTCAGGGGAGAGGCTATGGCTACACCTTC
TRBV29-1	.	.	TRBJ2-7	CGVGATVDYEQYF	TGCGGCGTTGGGGCGACAGTTGATTACGAGCAGTACTTC
TRBV7-9	.	TRBD2	TRBJ2-5	CASSPKVGGVSEETQYF	TGTGCCAGCAGCCCAAAGGTCGGGGGGGTAAGCGAGGAGACCCAGTACTTC
TRBV4-3	.	.	TRBJ1-2	CASSQDGTPYGYTF	TGCGCCAGCAGCCAAGACGGGACACCATATGGCTACACCTTC
TRBV12-3/TRBV12-4	.	TRBD2	TRBJ2-5	CASGSSGGGETQYF	TGTGCCAGCGGGTCTAGCGGGGGAGGAGAGACCCAGTACTTC
TRBV12-3/TRBV12-4	few	.	TRBJ2-3	CASSARNTGEADTQYF	TGTGCCAGCAGTGCGCGTAACACAGGGGAGGCAGATACGCAGTATTTT
TRBV7-8	many	.	TRBJ2-7	CASSLARGTREQYF	TGTGCCAGCAGCTTAGCGCGCGGGACTCGCGAGCAGTACTTC
TRBV9	.	TRBD2	TRBJ2-5	CASNTEGGHEQYF	TGTGCCAGCAACACCGAGGGAGGGCATGAGCAGTACTTC
TRBV7-9	.	.	TRBJ2-1	CASSFVRLVEGHNEQFF	TGTGCCAGCAGCTTCGTGCGGCTAGTTGAGGGGCACAATGAGCAGTTCTTC
TRBV7-2	.	.	TRBJ2-4	CASSLTGFDAKNIQYF	TGTGCCAGCAGCTTAACCGGGTTTGATGCCAAAAACATTCAGTACTTC
TRBV20-1	few	.	TRBJ2-7	CSAGSHGPEQYF	TGCAGTGCTGGGAGCCACGGGCCCGAGCAGTACTTC
TRBV7-3	once	.	TRBJ2-1	CASSLKTATHGHEQFF	TGTGCCAGCAGCTTAAAGACGGCTACCCACGGGCATGAGCAGTTCTTC
TRBV4-3	.	.	TRBJ1-2	CASSQLDSGLRLYGYTF	TGCGCCAGCAGCCAACTGGATTCAGGGTTACGCCTCTATGGCTACACCTTC
TRBV20-1	few	TRBD1	TRBJ2-1	CSAHYPGTANEQFF	TGCAGTGCTCATTATCCCGGGACAGCAAATGAGCAGTTCTTC
TRBV20-1	.	TRBD1	TRBJ2-3	CSARRPGQGNTDTQYF	TGCAGTGCTAGGCGTCCGGGACAGGGAAACACAGATACGCAGTATTTT
TRBV5-6	.	.	TRBJ2-3	CASSLGRRNTDTQYF	TGTGCCAGCAGCCTGGGCAGGAGAAACACAGATACGCAGTATTTT
TRBV20-1	.	TRBD1	TRBJ2-5	CSASGGGGTQYF	TGCAGTGCTTCAGGGGGTGGTGGGACCCAGTACTTC
TRBV6-5	.	TRBD2	TRBJ2-5	CASSYGAAGGPKTQYF	TGTGCCAGCAGTTACGGTGCAGCGGGGGGGCCTAAGACCCAGTACTTC
TRBV28	.	.	TRBJ2-6	CASSLGREAGANVLTF	TGTGCCAGCAGCCTCGGAAGGGAAGCAGGGGCCAACGTCCTGACTTTC
TRBV28	.	.	TRBJ1-2	CASSLSRRYGYTF	TGTGCCAGCAGTTTATCCCGGAGATATGGCTACACCTTC
TRBV13	few	TRBD2	TRBJ2-7	CASSRGRGGPYEQYF	TGTGCCAGCAGCCGTGGCCGGGGGGGGCCCTACGAGCAGTACTTC